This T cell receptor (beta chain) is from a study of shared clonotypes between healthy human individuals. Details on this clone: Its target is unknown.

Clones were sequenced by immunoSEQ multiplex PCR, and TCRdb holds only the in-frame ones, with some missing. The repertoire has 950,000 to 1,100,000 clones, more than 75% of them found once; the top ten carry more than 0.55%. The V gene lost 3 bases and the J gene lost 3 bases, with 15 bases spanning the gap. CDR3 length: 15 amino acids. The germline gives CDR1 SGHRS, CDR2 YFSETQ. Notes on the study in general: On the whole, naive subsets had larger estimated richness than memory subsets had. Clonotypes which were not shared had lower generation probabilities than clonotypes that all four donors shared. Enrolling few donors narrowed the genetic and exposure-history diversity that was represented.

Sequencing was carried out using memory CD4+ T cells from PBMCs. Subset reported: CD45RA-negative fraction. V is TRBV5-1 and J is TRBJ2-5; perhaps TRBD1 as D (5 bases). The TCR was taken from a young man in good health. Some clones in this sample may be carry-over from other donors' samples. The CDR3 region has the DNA TGCGCCAGCAGCTCCCAACCCAGGGCCGAAGAGACCCAGTACTTC. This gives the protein CASSSQPRAEETQYF. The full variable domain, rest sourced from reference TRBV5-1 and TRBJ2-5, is KAGVTQTPRYLIKTRGQQVTLSCSPISGHRSVSWYQQTPGQGLQFLFEYFSETQRNKGNFPGRFSGRQFSNSRSEMNVSTLELGDSALYLCASSSQPRAEETQYFGPGTRLLVL.